This T cell receptor beta chain stems from a study of blood T cell repertoires in COVID-19. About the study: Acute and convalescent COVID-19 specimens originated in the United States, Italy and Spain.

Original analysis: The authors estimated nucleated cell counts from reference gene primer amplification. Here immunoSEQ multiplex PCR was the method, and the copy in TCRdb shows in-frame clones only, minus some. The V and J calls and clone size were taken over from that table, and D and trimming were inferred from the DNA. The sample consists of 200,000 to 300,000 clones, approximately 84% of them appearing once. This receptor was identified in a man aged 50 to 59 with acute or convalescent COVID-19. The sample was peripheral blood.

Here the CDR3 reads CASSYSGAYTF. CDR3 DNA sequence: TGTGCCAGCAGTTACTCGGGAGCCTACACCTTC. The V gene is TRBV6-5, the J gene TRBJ1-2; D is unresolved. Trimming removed 0 bases at V and 10 bases at J, with 6 bases between. This CDR3 spans 11 amino acids. Per germline, CDR1 MNHEY and CDR2 SVGAGI.